This T cell receptor beta chain was documented in a study of identical twins. This clonotype was seen repeatedly, ten times or more. Addition of a universal primer site occurred through template switching, and cDNA carried unique molecular identifiers. MiXCR, applied by TCRdb to the 5' RACE reads, yields one record per CDR3 protein. In the table there are hundreds of thousands of distinct CDR3 sequences, roughly 20% of which are singletons. A further study also used this sample, focusing on T cells expressing NK-cell markers.

The specimen sequenced was PBMCs. The sequence was collected from a woman between 18 and 29 years old in good health.

CDR3 sequence: CASSPSGGAFYEQFF. The CDR3 nucleotides read TGTGCCAGCAGTCCTAGCGGGGGGGCATTTTATGAGCAGTTCTTC. V usage is TRBV3-1 and J usage is TRBJ2-1, with 12 bases lining up with TRBD2. CDR1 LGHDT and CDR2 YNNKEL come from the germline V gene (reference sequence). V trimming: 6 bases; J trimming: 8 bases; junction bases outside the gene matches: 8. This CDR3 is built from 15 residues.